These 23 T cell receptor beta chains originate from one sample sequenced in a study of CD8+ T cells in alopecia areata. TCR sequencing used cDNA made by reverse transcription of extracted RNA. Measured with immunoSEQ multiplex PCR; TCRdb has only the in-frame clones, and not every one. Among about 190,000 clones listed, over 55% were seen once. Treatment given: oral pan-JAK inhibitor, 5-10 mg twice daily. Sequences were derived from CD4+ T cells sorted from blood, sampled at week 24, from a patient treated with tofacitinib. These receptors came from a human donor with alopecia areata.

The genes are TRBV30 and TRBJ2-7, with D possibly TRBD1 on 6 matching bases. The CDR3 sequence is 14 residues long. The ends were cut back, 1 base at V and 4 bases at J, with 14 bases in the middle. The germline V gene has CDR1 GTSNPN and CDR2 SVGIG (reference sequence). The CDR3 region is CAWSGSSQGYEQYF. In nucleotides, the CDR3 is TGTGCCTGGAGTGGATCAAGTCAGGGGTACGAGCAGTACTTC. Full variable domain (missing parts from reference TRBV30 and TRBJ2-7): SQTIHQWPATLVQPVGSPLSLECTVEGTSNPNLYWYRQAAGRGLQLLFYSVGIGQISSEVPQNLSASRPQDRQFILSSKKLLLSDSGFYLCAWSGSSQGYEQYFGPGTRLTVT.

The CDR3 bases are TGCAGCGTCGTTTCTGGGGGGGCCCCCGGCACAGATACGCAGTATTTT. Translation gives CSVVSGGAPGTDTQYF. The chain links TRBV29-1 to TRBJ2-3; TRBD2 might be the D (7 bases). The CDR3 covers 16 residues. V lost 6 bases, J lost 1 base, and 20 bases lay in between. Per germline, CDR1 SQVTM and CDR2 ANQGSEA.

This clone was seen only a few times. The CDR3 bases are TGTGCCAGCAGCCACGCGGGTCCAACTAATGAAAAACTGTTTTTT. As protein: CASSHAGPTNEKLFF. V is TRBV27 and J is TRBJ1-4; D remains ambiguous. From germline, CDR1 is MNHEY and CDR2 SMNVEV (reference sequence). Trimming stripped 6 bases from V and 0 bases from J, with 11 bases between. The CDR3 totals 15 residues. Drawing the rest from reference TRBV27 and TRBJ1-4, the complete variable domain is EAQVTQNPRYLITVTGKKLTVTCSQNMNHEYMSWYRQDPGLGLRQIYYSMNVEVTDKGDVPEGYKVSRKEKRNFPLILESPSPNQTSLYFCASSHAGPTNEKLFFGSGTQLSVL.

The chain is built from TRBV30 and TRBJ1-6; D not resolved. Trimming took 5 bases from V and 7 from J, leaving 15 bases between them. Germline CDR1 reads GTSNPN; CDR2 reads SVGIG (reference sequence). There are 14 residues in the CDR3. The CDR3 here is CAWSKVKDNSPLHF. CDR3 DNA: TGTGCCTGGTCCAAGGTTAAAGACAATTCACCCCTCCACTTT. Drawing the rest from reference TRBV30 and TRBJ1-6, the complete variable domain is SQTIHQWPATLVQPVGSPLSLECTVEGTSNPNLYWYRQAAGRGLQLLFYSVGIGQISSEVPQNLSASRPQDRQFILSSKKLLLSDSGFYLCAWSKVKDNSPLHFGNGTRLTVT.

J is TRBJ2-7 and V is TRBV29-1; TRBD2 might be the D (6 bases). This CDR3 contains 14 residues. The germline CDR1 and CDR2 sequences are SQVTM and ANQGSEA. V was pared by 0 bases and J by 4 bases, with 13 bases between. The CDR3 reads CSVEDSGTLYEQYF. As DNA, the CDR3 is TGCAGCGTTGAAGATTCAGGGACTCTTTACGAGCAGTACTTC.

V gene TRBV28 combines with J gene TRBJ1-2; 7 bases align to TRBD1. Germline lookup yields CDR1 MDHEN and CDR2 SYDVKM. This CDR3 comprises 14 residues. V lost 6 bases and J lost 3; bases outside the gene matches: 7. The CDR3 protein is CASSSGQGDYGYTF. For the CDR3, the DNA is TGTGCCAGCAGCTCCGGGCAGGGGGACTATGGCTACACCTTC.

Points on this clone: The same CDR3 arises from other DNA sequences in this sample as well. J is TRBJ1-1 and V is TRBV6-5; 7 bases match TRBD1. Looked up from germline, CDR1 is MNHEY and CDR2 is SVGAGI. The junction had 0 bases not matched to a gene; V was cut back by 4 bases and J by 1 base. The CDR3 is made up of 13 amino acids. The CDR3 DNA reads as TGTGCCAGCAGTTGGACAGGGAACACTGAAGCTTTCTTT. Amino acid sequence: CASSWTGNTEAFF.

This clone was observed a few times. The chain uses TRBV29-1 and TRBJ1-1, with D uncertain. The ends were cut back, 2 bases at V and 4 bases at J, with 8 bases in the middle. Germline loops: CDR1 SQVTM, CDR2 ANQGSEA. This CDR3 spans 12 amino acids. The CDR3 loop is CSVEPQSTEAFF. The CDR3 region has the DNA TGCAGCGTTGAACCCCAGAGCACTGAAGCTTTCTTT.

The V call is TRBV4-3, the J call TRBJ2-6, with D perhaps assigned TRBD1 or TRBD2 (5 bases each). The V gene's germline CDR1 is LGHNA and CDR2 YSLEER. This CDR3 is 17 amino acids long. V was clipped by 3 bases and J by 2 bases, with 14 bases between them. The CDR3 spells CASSQGPQGAGANVLTF. The CDR3, as DNA: TGCGCCAGCAGCCAGGGGCCCCAGGGAGCTGGGGCCAACGTCCTGACTTTC.

In this sample, this clone turned up a few times. The V gene is TRBV19, the J gene TRBJ2-1; 11 nucleotides match TRBD2. Per the germline V gene, CDR1 is LNHDA and CDR2 is SQIVND (reference sequence). This CDR3 is built from 21 residues. V shed 4 bases, J shed 0 bases, and the junction held 17 bases outside the gene matches. This CDR3 reads CASSTPSWRLAGPSSYNEQFF. In nucleotides, the CDR3 is TGTGCCAGTAGTACCCCAAGTTGGAGACTAGCGGGGCCGAGCTCCTACAATGAGCAGTTCTTC. The full variable domain, in which reference TRBV19 and TRBJ2-1 provide the parts outside the CDR3, is DGGITQSPKYLFRKEGQNVTLSCEQNLNHDAMYWYRQDPGQGLRLIYYSQIVNDFQKGDIAEGYSVSREKKESFPLTVTSAQKNPTAFYLCASSTPSWRLAGPSSYNEQFFGPGTRLTVL.

This clone was seen only a few times. The chain couples TRBV9 to TRBJ1-2; D may be TRBD1 (6 bases). V dropped 4 bases and J dropped 5 bases, with 9 bases sitting between them. Germline V gene lookup returns CDR1 SGDLS and CDR2 YYNGEE. The CDR3 is 12 amino acids. The CDR3 reads CASSPTGYGYTF. In nucleotides, the CDR3 is TGTGCCAGCAGCCCGACAGGTTATGGCTACACCTTC.

V gene TRBV29-1 combines with J gene TRBJ1-2; 7 bases are a match to TRBD1. The length of the CDR3 is 10 residues. Germline lookup yields CDR1 SQVTM and CDR2 ANQGSEA. V lost 7 bases to trimming and J lost 5 bases; unmatched junction nucleotides: 1. The CDR3 DNA follows: TGCAGCGCAGGGGGGTATGGCTACACCTTC. This gives the protein CSAGGYGYTF.

In its sample, this clone was seen a few times. The chain joins TRBV11-2 to TRBJ1-4; D unclear. The CDR3 contains 13 residues. CDR1 is SGHAT and CDR2 is FQNNGV in the germline V gene. The V end lost 3 bases, the J end lost 4 bases, and 6 bases lay between the germline ends. Written as DNA, the CDR3 is TGTGCCAGCAGCTTCAGCCTTAATGAAAAACTGTTTTTT. Encoded protein: CASSFSLNEKLFF.

About this clone itself: The identical CDR3 is also encoded by other nucleotide sequences in the sample. J is TRBJ1-1 and V is TRBV29-1, with 8 bases fitting TRBD1. The germline gives CDR1 SQVTM, CDR2 ANQGSEA. Trimming took 7 bases from V and 0 from J; bases not matched to a gene: 1. The CDR3 runs to 12 residues. The CDR3 here is CSAGQVNTEAFF. CDR3 DNA sequence: TGCAGCGCGGGACAGGTGAACACTGAAGCTTTCTTT.

The rearrangement joins TRBV5-1 to TRBJ2-5; tentatively, D is TRBD1 or TRBD2 (6 bases each). Germline CDR1 is SGHRS and CDR2 is YFSETQ. The CDR3 has 14 residues. V lost 7 bases and J 5 bases, leaving 18 bases between the germline ends. CDR3 sequence reads: CASHLTGGGETQYF. CDR3 coding DNA: TGCGCCAGCCACCTCACCGGGGGCGGGGAGACCCAGTACTTC.

The sample holds many counts of this clone. This chain uses TRBV4-1 with TRBJ2-7, with D possibly matching TRBD1 (5 bases). V was pared by 0 bases and J by 5 bases, with 14 bases between. The CDR3 loop spans 15 amino acids. CDR1 and CDR2 from the germline V gene are MGHRA and YSYEKL. Here the CDR3 reads CASSQEVGPRNEQYF. As DNA, the CDR3 is TGCGCCAGCAGCCAAGAGGTGGGGCCTAGGAACGAGCAGTACTTC.

The chain's CDR3 is CSVEVTGDTEAFF. Here the CDR3 DNA reads TGCAGCGTTGAAGTGACTGGGGACACTGAAGCTTTCTTT. The rearrangement uses TRBV29-1 and TRBJ1-1; unclear D gene. CDR1 and CDR2 from the germline V gene are SQVTM and ANQGSEA. Between the trimmed V and J ends, which lost 1 base and 3 bases, there was a span of 9 bases. The CDR3 runs 13 residues.

The genes are TRBV30 and TRBJ1-5; D is perhaps TRBD1 (6 bases). Looked up from germline, CDR1 is GTSNPN and CDR2 is SVGIG (reference sequence). Trimming stripped 0 bases from V and 5 bases from J, with 8 bases between. This CDR3 has 13 amino acids. The CDR3 DNA reads TGTGCCTGGAGTGTACCAGGGGATCAGCCCCAGCATTTT. Its protein is CAWSVPGDQPQHF.

V and J are TRBV6-6 and TRBJ2-7; TRBD1 matches at 10 bases. The ends lost 6 bases at V and 2 bases at J; junction bases unmatched: 1. The CDR3 extends over 13 amino acids. Germline CDR1 MNHNY, CDR2 SVGAGI (reference sequence). In nucleotides, the CDR3 is TGTGCCAGCAGGGGGACAGGGGCCTACGAGCAGTACTTC. It encodes CASRGTGAYEQYF.

J is TRBJ2-2 and V is TRBV29-1, with a weak D call TRBD2 (6 bases). V lost 2 bases and J lost 4, with 8 bases in between. The CDR3 consists of 13 residues. The germline gives CDR1 SQVTM, CDR2 ANQGSEA. The CDR3 DNA sequence: TGCAGCGTTGAAAGGAGGGCCACCGGGGAGCTGTTTTTT. Residues: CSVERRATGELFF.

This sequence joins TRBV20-1 and TRBJ1-2; 7 bases are a match to TRBD1. The CDR3 is 11 amino acids. CDR1 and CDR2 from the germline V gene are DFQATT and SNEGSKA (reference sequence). V gave up 5 bases and J gave up 6 bases; unmatched junction bases: 3. The CDR3 DNA sequence: TGCAGTGCTTACGACAGGGATGGCTACACCTTC. It encodes CSAYDRDGYTF.

In this sample, this clone turned up a few times. The chain's CDR3 is CSGRSGPTEAFF. CDR3 DNA sequence: TGCAGCGGAAGATCGGGTCCCACTGAAGCTTTCTTT. The V gene is TRBV29-1, the J gene TRBJ1-1, with D uncertain. This CDR3 is 12 amino acids long. CDR1 and CDR2 from the germline V gene are SQVTM and ANQGSEA. Trimming shortened V by 7 bases and J by 4 bases, and 13 bases separated the two germline ends.

The J gene is TRBJ1-6, the V gene TRBV7-2, with no clear D. The CDR3 is made up of 15 amino acids. Trimming stripped 4 bases from V and 7 bases from J, with 14 bases between. Germline CDR1 reads SGHTA; CDR2 reads FQGNSA. The CDR3 DNA reads as TGTGCCAGCAGCTCCCCAGGACGGTCCAATTCACCCCTCCACTTT. Translation: CASSSPGRSNSPLHF.